Below are 18 T cell receptor beta chains sequenced from a single sample in a study of blood T cell repertoires in COVID-19. Method: immunoSEQ multiplex PCR; TCRdb's copy keeps in-frame clones and lacks some. The profile covers 80,000 to 100,000 clones, with 90% appearing a single time and roughly 1.5% taken by the ten largest. Sequencing was carried out using peripheral blood. Source of these receptors: a human donor with active COVID-19. The donor label of this sample is uncertain.

The V gene is TRBV28, the J gene TRBJ2-3; D possibly corresponds to TRBD1 (8 bases). The CDR3 loop spans 16 amino acids. The V end was cut by 1 base, the J end by 2 bases, with 13 bases between. CDR1 and CDR2 from the germline V gene are MDHEN and SYDVKM. The CDR3 nucleotides are TGTGCCAGCAGTTTATACAGGGGGGGCAACACAGATACGCAGTATTTT. The encoded protein is CASSLYRGGNTDTQYF.

The chain joins TRBV6-6 to TRBJ1-1; D is unresolved. The CDR3 runs to 13 residues. Germline values: CDR1 MNHNY, CDR2 SVGAGI (reference sequence). V was clipped by 1 base and J by 6 bases, with 9 bases between them. The CDR3 DNA is TGTGCCAGCAGTTACTACGGGGAGGCTGAAGCTTTCTTT. Its translation: CASSYYGEAEAFF.

As DNA, the CDR3 is TGTGCCAGCAGTCCCAGCGGACCGGTCACTGAAGCTTTCTTT. It yields the protein CASSPSGPVTEAFF. This chain links TRBV28 with TRBJ1-1; D is ambiguous. Trimming removed 5 bases from V and 4 bases from J, with 14 bases in between. Looked up from germline, CDR1 is MDHEN and CDR2 is SYDVKM. There are 14 residues in the CDR3.

The chain uses TRBV6-2 or TRBV6-3 and TRBJ2-1, with TRBD2 matching 11 bases. Germline loops: CDR1 MNHEY, CDR2 SVGEGT. The CDR3 contains 17 residues. After removal of 2 bases from V and 4 bases from J, the junction contained 7 bases not matched to a gene. The CDR3 nucleotides read TGTGCCAGCAGTTACCGGACCGGGACTAGCGGTTACAATGAGCAGTTCTTC. Amino acid sequence: CASSYRTGTSGYNEQFF.

This clone was counted between two and nine times. The chain has TRBV7-9 and TRBJ2-7; maybe TRBD2 (6 bases). CDR1 and CDR2 from the germline V gene are SEHNR and FQNEAQ (reference sequence). Trimming took off 4 bases at V and 0 bases at J, with 13 bases between the two ends. This CDR3 region has 15 residues. The CDR3 reads CASSSPWGDSYEQYF. As DNA, the CDR3 is TGTGCCAGCAGCTCTCCGTGGGGGGACTCCTACGAGCAGTACTTC.

The chain joins TRBV15 to TRBJ2-3; 10 bases are shared with TRBD1. With V trimmed by 8 bases and J by 4 bases, 6 bases remained unmatched. CDR3 length equals 14 residues. Germline values: CDR1 LNHNV, CDR2 YYDKDF (reference sequence). CDR3 protein: CATGQGGKADTQYF. The CDR3 DNA reads as TGTGCCACCGGACAGGGGGGAAAGGCAGATACGCAGTATTTT.

The V gene is TRBV4-3, the J gene TRBJ2-2; the match to TRBD2 covers 10 bases. This CDR3 region has 16 residues. J gave up 3 bases and V 2 bases, and 3 bases lay outside the gene matches. Germline V CDR1 and CDR2: LGHNA, YSLEER. The CDR3 DNA follows: TGCGCCAGCAGCCAACTAGCGGGGGCTTACACCGGGGAGCTGTTTTTT. As protein: CASSQLAGAYTGELFF.

This clone appeared once. CDR3 coding DNA: TGTGCCAGCAGCCCAGACAGGTCCTATGGCTACACCTTC. Its protein product is CASSPDRSYGYTF. The V call is TRBV11-2, the J call TRBJ1-2, with a possible D match to TRBD1 (6 bases). Germline V gives CDR1 SGHAT, CDR2 FQNNGV. V was trimmed by 5 bases and J by 4 bases, leaving 11 bases between them. The CDR3 runs to 13 residues. Full variable domain (missing parts from reference TRBV11-2 and TRBJ1-2): EAGVAQSPRYKIIEKRQSVAFWCNPISGHATLYWYQQILGQGPKLLIQFQNNGVVDDSQLPKDRFSAERLKGVDSTLKIQPAKLEDSAVYLCASSPDRSYGYTFGSGTRLTVV.

This chain links TRBV3-1 (or the pseudogene TRBV3-2) with TRBJ2-7; a weak D match, TRBD1 (6 bases). V dropped 0 bases and J dropped 3 bases, with 9 bases sitting between them. Germline V lookup: CDR1 LGHDT, CDR2 YNNKEL (reference sequence). The CDR3 runs to 14 residues. CDR3 sequence: CASSQEGRGYEQYF. CDR3 sequence (DNA): TGTGCCAGCAGCCAAGAGGGCAGGGGCTACGAGCAGTACTTC.

The chain carries TRBV18 and TRBJ2-1; 7 bases match TRBD1. This CDR3 is built from 15 residues. Germline trimming cut 5 bases from V and 2 bases from J; bases unmatched to any gene: 6. In germline, CDR1 is KGHSH, CDR2 LQKENI. The CDR3 DNA is TGTGCCAGCTCAGGAAGGGGGCCCCCCTACAATGAGCAGTTCTTC. Translation: CASSGRGPPYNEQFF.

Here the CDR3 DNA reads TGTGCCAGCAGCCCTTGGACAGCAAACTATGGCTACACCTTC. The encoded protein is CASSPWTANYGYTF. The gene calls are TRBV14 and TRBJ1-2; the D gene is possibly TRBD1 (6 bases). V lost 4 bases and J lost 2, with 11 bases in between. The CDR3 has 14 residues. Per germline, CDR1 SGHDN and CDR2 FVKESK. The whole variable domain, filled in from reference TRBV14 and TRBJ1-2, reads EAGVTQFPSHSVIEKGQTVTLRCDPISGHDNLYWYRRVMGKEIKFLLHFVKESKQDESGMPNNRFLAERTGGTYSTLKVQPAELEDSGVYFCASSPWTANYGYTFGSGTRLTVV.

The chain joins TRBV19 to TRBJ2-3; TRBD1 agrees at 8 bases. The V gene end was trimmed by 4 bases and the J gene end by 6 bases; junction bases not matched to a gene: 15. CDR1 and CDR2 (germline): LNHDA, SQIVND (reference sequence). This CDR3 is 17 amino acids long. The CDR3 DNA reads TGTGCCAGTAGTAAGTCCCCGGGACAGGTTTTAAAGGATACGCAGTATTTT. Encoded protein: CASSKSPGQVLKDTQYF.

The rearrangement uses TRBV6-2 or TRBV6-3 and TRBJ2-5; 8 positions match TRBD2. The CDR3 contains 16 residues. The germline gives CDR1 MNHEY, CDR2 SVGEGT. V shed 2 bases, J shed 1 base, and the junction held 6 bases outside the gene matches. CDR3 sequence (DNA): TGTGCCAGCAGTTACCGAATACGGGGGGGCCAAGAGACCCAGTACTTC. Protein sequence: CASSYRIRGGQETQYF.

The chain joins TRBV5-1 to TRBJ1-4; D uncertain. This CDR3 contains 14 residues. Germline CDR1 and CDR2: SGHRS and YFSETQ. The V gene lost 0 bases and the J gene lost 7 bases, with 10 bases spanning the gap. CDR3 bases: TGCGCCAGCAGCTTGGACAGACCTCGTGAAAAACTGTTTTTT. This encodes CASSLDRPREKLFF.

In DNA, the CDR3 is TGTGCCTACAAAAGGCGGGATCTAGAGACCCAGTACTTC. As protein: CAYKRRDLETQYF. V gene TRBV10-3 combines with J gene TRBJ2-5; tentative D call: TRBD2 (6 bases). The CDR3 consists of 13 residues. Germline CDR1 reads ENHRY; CDR2 reads SYGVKD. Trimming removed 11 bases at V and 4 bases at J, with 17 bases between.

The J gene is TRBJ1-5, the V gene TRBV10-2, with a possible D match to TRBD1 (5 bases). In germline, CDR1 is WSHSY, CDR2 SAAADI. Trimming pared 6 bases from V and 4 bases from J, leaving 10 bases between. This CDR3 is 13 amino acids long. The CDR3 sequence: CASSGGTNQPQHF. The CDR3 coding sequence is TGCGCCAGCAGCGGGGGAACGAATCAGCCCCAGCATTTT.

This clone has more than one count but fewer than ten. This chain uses TRBV5-6 with TRBJ1-4; D gene ambiguous. CDR1 and CDR2 from the germline V gene are SGHDT and YYEEEE. CDR3 length equals 15 residues. V lost 0 bases, J lost 6 bases, and 12 bases lay in between. CDR3 region: CASSLARGWDEKLFF. The CDR3 region has the DNA TGTGCCAGCAGCTTGGCCCGGGGATGGGATGAAAAACTGTTTTTT.

The gene calls are TRBV7-9 and TRBJ1-4; weak D call: TRBD1 (6 bases). V was shortened by 3 bases and J by 2 bases, with 7 bases between the two germline ends. This CDR3 is built from 14 residues. Germline assignment: CDR1 SEHNR and CDR2 FQNEAQ (reference sequence). CDR3 DNA: TGTGCCAGCAGCTTGGGACATACTAATGAAAAACTGTTTTTT. It is translated as CASSLGHTNEKLFF.